The sequence of this T cell receptor (beta chain) was determined in a study of T-cell memory formation after mild COVID-19. Study as a whole: TCR clusters mostly belonged to single donors.

Whole-study findings and limits: From day 15 to 85, contracting clones were balanced between CD4 and CD8, whereas later expanders leaned toward CD4+. A subset of responding clones appeared in pre-infection memory, suggesting cross-reactive memory joined.

This clonotype was recorded once. The antigen is not known. 5'RACE with constant-segment primers built TCRalpha and TCRbeta cDNA libraries with UMIs. TCRdb processed the 5' RACE reads anew with MiXCR; each CDR3 protein has one entry. The sample gives about 430,000 distinct CDR3 sequences, 20% to 25% of which show up once; roughly 8.9% is in the top ten. The V end lost 6 bases, the J end lost 2 bases, and 13 bases lay between the germline ends. CDR3 length: 14 residues. J is TRBJ2-5 and V is TRBV12-3 or TRBV12-4; D may be TRBD1 (5 bases). The receptor's source is an adult woman who had mild COVID-19 (a few samples of this study predate the infection). Cell type and time point are not known. Sequences were obtained from PBMCs or a T cell subset sorted from them (not recorded which). CDR3: CASSPGHEQETQYF. The CDR3 DNA reads TGTGCCAGCAGCCCCGGACACGAACAAGAGACCCAGTACTTC.